The 9 T cell receptor beta chains below were found in one sample sequenced in a study of beta chain features in type 1 diabetes. Expressed TCRB transcripts were sequenced after all isolated RNA was converted to cDNA. Generated by immunoSEQ multiplex PCR, the TCRdb table keeps only in-frame clones and is missing some. The sample records roughly 370,000 clones, about 15% being singletons. The material sequenced was naive CD4+ T cells from blood. The receptors originated from a man between 25 and 39 years old in good health.

The CDR3 DNA sequence: TGTGCCAGTCGAGGGGGACAGTACCAAGAGACCCAGTACTTC. It is translated as CASRGGQYQETQYF. This chain links TRBV6-1 with TRBJ2-5, with TRBD1 identical over 7 bases. The CDR3 has 14 amino acids. The germline V gene encodes CDR1 MNHNS and CDR2 SASEGT. Trimming took 9 bases from V and 0 from J; bases not matched to a gene: 7.

The chain couples TRBV18 to TRBJ2-3; D not resolved. The length of the CDR3 is 12 residues. Germline CDR1 KGHSH, CDR2 LQKENI. Between the trimmed V and J ends, which lost 5 bases and 3 bases, there was a span of 6 bases. The CDR3 loop reads CASSEATDTQYF. The CDR3 region has the DNA TGTGCCAGCTCAGAGGCAACAGATACGCAGTATTTT.

This clone was seen a handful of times. The chain has TRBV18 and TRBJ2-7; D could derive from TRBD1 or TRBD2 (5 bases each). The germline gives CDR1 KGHSH, CDR2 LQKENI. Trimming cost V 2 bases and J 2 bases, with 13 bases left between them. The CDR3 sequence is 15 residues long. The CDR3, as DNA: TGTGCCAGCTCACCAGGTAGGGGACGTACCTACGAGCAGTACGTC. Its translation is CASSPGRGRTYEQYV.

The chain uses TRBV6-1 and TRBJ2-7; D possibly corresponds to TRBD2 (5 bases). CDR3 size: 16 residues. Trimming took off 4 bases at V and 2 bases at J, with 18 bases between the two ends. Per the germline V gene, CDR1 is MNHNS and CDR2 is SASEGT. CDR3: CASSGGLDRIAYEQYF. CDR3 sequence (DNA): TGTGCCAGCAGTGGAGGACTGGACCGGATAGCCTACGAGCAGTACTTC.

The rearrangement uses TRBV4-1 and TRBJ1-4; the D is unclear. The ends were cut back, 1 base at V and 2 bases at J, with 14 bases in the middle. The CDR3 covers 17 residues. CDR1 and CDR2 (germline): MGHRA, YSYEKL. The CDR3: CASSQGLRRQTNEKLFF. CDR3 coding DNA: TGCGCCAGCAGCCAAGGGCTGAGGAGGCAGACTAATGAAAAACTGTTTTTT.

The chain carries TRBV30 and TRBJ1-4, with D unclear. The length of the CDR3 is 11 residues. V was trimmed by 2 bases and J by 16 bases, leaving 14 bases between them. Germline CDR1 is GTSNPN and CDR2 is SVGIG (reference sequence). CDR3 coding DNA: TGTGCCTGGAGTCGAAGTCAGCTCAGGTTTTTT. This codes for CAWSRSQLRFF.

This clone has more than one count but fewer than ten. The rearrangement joins TRBV18 to TRBJ1-1; D is uncertain. V was shortened by 2 bases and J by 2 bases, with 12 bases between the two germline ends. The V gene's germline CDR1 is KGHSH and CDR2 LQKENI. The CDR3 runs 15 residues. The CDR3 loop is CASSPIEGGNTEAFF. For the CDR3, the DNA is TGTGCCAGCTCACCAATCGAAGGAGGAAACACTGAAGCTTTCTTT.

The table lists this clone with a few counts. The V and J genes are TRBV5-6 and TRBJ2-1; D is perhaps TRBD1 (5 bases). Trimming removed 4 bases from V and 9 bases from J, with 14 bases in between. CDR1 is SGHDT and CDR2 is YYEEEE in the germline V gene. CDR3 size: 13 residues. CDR3 in amino acids: CASSLAIGVEQFF. In DNA form, the CDR3 reads TGTGCCAGCAGCCTCGCTATAGGGGTTGAGCAGTTCTTC.

This clone came up a few times. The gene calls are TRBV7-9 and TRBJ2-1; D unclear. CDR3 length: 14 amino acids. Trimming removed 4 bases at V and 5 bases at J, with 12 bases between. CDR1 SEHNR and CDR2 FQNEAQ come from the germline V gene (reference sequence). CDR3 bases: TGTGCCAGCAGCTCGACACCGATGCACAATGAGCAGTTCTTC. This codes for CASSSTPMHNEQFF.